This T cell receptor beta chain appears in the sequencing data of a study of control samples from healthy donors and cancer patients. Clones were read by immunoSEQ multiplex PCR, and TCRdb kept only the in-frame ones, dropping some. The sample consists of fewer than 200,000 clones, 88% of them appearing once. This clonotype originated in a woman in her thirties in good health. Sequences were obtained from blood.

This CDR3 is CASSYSGYSGANVLTF. The CDR3 coding sequence is TGTGCCAGCAGTTACTCGGGGTACTCTGGGGCCAACGTCCTGACTTTC. This sequence joins TRBV6-5 and TRBJ2-6; D gene unclear. The CDR3 is 16 residues long. V lost 0 bases and J 0 bases, leaving 6 bases between the germline ends. Per germline, CDR1 MNHEY and CDR2 SVGAGI.